This T cell receptor beta chain is drawn from a study of cytomegalovirus exposure and HLA in healthy donors. Study findings and constraints: CMV antigen specificity of a few CMV-associated chains was confirmed in vitro. TCR beta chain V- and J-gene trimming was linked, in a later analysis, to a missense variant in DCLRE1C. A later look showed TCR association rates differing by HLA locus, highest for DRB1 and lowest for HLA-C.

CDR1 is SEHNR and CDR2 is FQNEAQ in the germline V gene (reference sequence). There are 16 residues in the CDR3. The ends lost 5 bases at V and 5 bases at J; junction bases unmatched: 7. 60 Vbeta and 13 Jbeta primers were used in PCR. Clones were sequenced by immunoSEQ multiplex PCR, and TCRdb holds only the in-frame ones, with some missing. The sample holds roughly 160,000 clones, around 73% seen once. Worth noting for this clone: Its antigen remains unknown.

This TCR derives from a woman younger than 35 in good health and CMV-seropositive. The sample was PBMCs. The chain links TRBV7-9 to TRBJ2-1, with 12 bases that match TRBD2. The CDR3 spells CASSLLAGGLNNEQFF. The DNA of the CDR3 is TGTGCCAGCAGCCTCCTAGCGGGGGGGCTAAACAATGAGCAGTTCTTC.